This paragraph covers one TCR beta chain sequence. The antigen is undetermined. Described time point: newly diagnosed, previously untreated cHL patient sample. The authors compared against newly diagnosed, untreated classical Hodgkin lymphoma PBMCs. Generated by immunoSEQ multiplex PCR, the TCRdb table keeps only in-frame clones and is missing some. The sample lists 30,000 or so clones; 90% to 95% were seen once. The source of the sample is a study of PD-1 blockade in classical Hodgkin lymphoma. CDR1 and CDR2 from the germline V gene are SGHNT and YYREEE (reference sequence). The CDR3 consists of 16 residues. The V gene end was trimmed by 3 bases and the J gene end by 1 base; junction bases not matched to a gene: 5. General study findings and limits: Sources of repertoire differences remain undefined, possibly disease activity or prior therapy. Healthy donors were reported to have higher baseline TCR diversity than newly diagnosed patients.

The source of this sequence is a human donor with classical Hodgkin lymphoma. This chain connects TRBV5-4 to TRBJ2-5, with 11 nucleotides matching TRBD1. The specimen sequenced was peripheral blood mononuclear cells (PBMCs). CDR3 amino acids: CASSSRTGGSQETQYF. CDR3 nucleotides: TGTGCCAGCAGCTCTAGGACAGGGGGCTCCCAAGAGACCCAGTACTTC.